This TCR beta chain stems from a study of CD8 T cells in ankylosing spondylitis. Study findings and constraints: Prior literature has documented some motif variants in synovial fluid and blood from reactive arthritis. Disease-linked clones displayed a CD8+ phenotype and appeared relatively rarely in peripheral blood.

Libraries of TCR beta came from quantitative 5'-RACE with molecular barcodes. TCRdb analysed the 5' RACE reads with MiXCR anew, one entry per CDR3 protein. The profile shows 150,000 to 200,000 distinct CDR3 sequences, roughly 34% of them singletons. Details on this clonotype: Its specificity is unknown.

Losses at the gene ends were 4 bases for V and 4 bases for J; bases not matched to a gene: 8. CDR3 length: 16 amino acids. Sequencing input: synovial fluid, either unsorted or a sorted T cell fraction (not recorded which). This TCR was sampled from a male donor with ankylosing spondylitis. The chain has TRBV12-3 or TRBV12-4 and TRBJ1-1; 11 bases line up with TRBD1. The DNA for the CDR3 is TGTGCCAGCAGTTGGAGGACAGGGGGCTGGAGCACTGAAGCTTTCTTT. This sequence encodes CASSWRTGGWSTEAFF.